This entry lists 29 T cell receptor beta chains sequenced from one sample in a study of blood T cell repertoires in COVID-19 (dated by TCRdb to 2020 to 2021). Preparation of the library involved the immunoSEQ multiplex PCR assay. TCRdb re-hosts the immuneACCESS table, in-frame sequences only. Its copies lack some clones; in the studies checked, an unresolved V gene accounts for under half of them, and the cause for the rest is not known. For this sample there are hundreds of thousands of clones; roughly 90% appear just once. In total, the top ten clones hold 1% to 1.5% of the sample. The sequenced sample was peripheral blood. These receptors were collected from a man in his forties with acute or convalescent COVID-19.

This chain links TRBV7-2 with TRBJ1-4; a possible D gene is TRBD1 (5 bases). V lost 3 bases and J 3 bases, leaving 11 bases between the germline ends. This CDR3 is built from 15 residues. Germline loops: CDR1 SGHTA, CDR2 FQGNSA. The CDR3, as DNA: TGTGCCAGCAGCTTCAGGGCCCTGCCTAATGAAAAACTGTTTTTT. Amino acid sequence: CASSFRALPNEKLFF.

This chain uses TRBV2 with TRBJ2-5, with D possibly TRBD2 on 6 matching bases. V was cut by 3 bases and J by 1 base, with 12 bases left in between. CDR1 and CDR2 (germline): SNHLY, FYNNEI. The CDR3 totals 15 residues. CDR3 in amino acids: CASSDPMGGQETQYF. CDR3 coding DNA: TGTGCCAGCAGTGACCCTATGGGGGGCCAAGAGACCCAGTACTTC.

The chain joins TRBV27 to TRBJ1-1; no clear D. Germline CDR1 is MNHEY and CDR2 is SMNVEV (reference sequence). Trimming pared 5 bases from V and 6 bases from J, leaving 16 bases between. The CDR3 is 14 amino acids. CDR3 bases: TGTGCCAGCAGTCTTGGACGGTTGGGAGCTGAAGCTTTCTTT. Protein: CASSLGRLGAEAFF.

The table lists this clone with a count of one. The chain joins TRBV6-1 to TRBJ2-7, with 13 positions matching TRBD2. V lost 2 bases to trimming and J lost 3 bases; unmatched junction nucleotides: 10. The CDR3 is 18 residues long. CDR1 is MNHNS, CDR2 SASEGT, per germline. For the CDR3, the DNA is TGTGCCAGCAGTGAATCCCCCACGGGACTAGCGGGATTCTACGAGCAGTACTTC. Translation: CASSESPTGLAGFYEQYF.

The CDR3 loop is CASSFQGISGELFF. The CDR3 DNA reads as TGTGCCAGCAGTTTTCAGGGAATAAGCGGGGAGCTGTTTTTT. The chain couples TRBV27 to TRBJ2-2; D possibly corresponds to TRBD1 (5 bases). Trimming took 3 bases from V and 7 from J, leaving 12 bases between them. This CDR3 region has 14 residues. Germline V gives CDR1 MNHEY, CDR2 SMNVEV (reference sequence).

V and J are TRBV6-1 and TRBJ2-3, with TRBD2 matching 8 bases. This CDR3 comprises 16 residues. Germline trimming cut 3 bases from V and 10 bases from J; bases unmatched to any gene: 15. CDR1 and CDR2 (germline): MNHNS, SASEGT. The CDR3 protein is CASSDPYREGDGSQYF. The CDR3 DNA reads as TGTGCCAGCAGTGACCCTTATCGGGAGGGGGATGGGTCGCAGTATTTT.

The CDR3 spells CASSDRTVQETQYF. The CDR3 DNA is TGTGCCAGCAGCGATCGGACAGTCCAAGAGACCCAGTACTTC. J is TRBJ2-5 and V is TRBV25-1; TRBD1 might be the D (6 bases). This CDR3 is 14 amino acids long. The germline CDR1 and CDR2 sequences are MGHDK and SYGVNS. With 6 bases removed from V and 1 base from J, the gap between germline ends came to 12 bases.

The V gene is TRBV30, the J gene TRBJ1-6; D is possibly TRBD1 (5 bases). The V end lost 3 bases, the J end lost 6 bases, and 15 bases lay between the germline ends. Germline values: CDR1 GTSNPN, CDR2 SVGIG (reference sequence). The CDR3 length is 15 residues. CDR3 DNA: TGTGCCTGGAGGAAAGACCCAGGGATTAATTCACCCCTCCACTTT. Translated: CAWRKDPGINSPLHF.

This clone was seen only a few times. Other nucleotide sequences from this sample produce the same CDR3. The chain's CDR3 is CASSVSGSTDTQYF. CDR3 DNA: TGTGCCAGCAGCGTTTCCGGGAGCACAGATACGCAGTATTTT. J is TRBJ2-3 and V is TRBV9; D not resolved. V lost 2 bases, J lost 0 bases, and 7 bases lay in between. This CDR3 spans 14 amino acids. CDR1 is SGDLS and CDR2 is YYNGEE in the germline V gene.

The V call is TRBV15, the J call TRBJ1-5, with 8 bases aligning to TRBD1. The germline CDR1 and CDR2 sequences are LNHNV and YYDKDF (reference sequence). Germline trimming cut 0 bases from V and 6 bases from J; bases unmatched to any gene: 7. The length of the CDR3 is 16 residues. The CDR3 region has the DNA TGTGCCACCAGCAGAGATCACGGACAGGGTGTTCAGCCCCAGCATTTT. Amino acids: CATSRDHGQGVQPQHF.

This chain uses TRBV30 with TRBJ1-3, with TRBD1 identical over 7 bases. This CDR3 contains 13 residues. CDR1 and CDR2 (germline): GTSNPN, SVGIG (reference sequence). V trimming: 4 bases; J trimming: 4 bases; junction bases outside the gene matches: 4. The CDR3 DNA is TGTGCCTGGAATGGGACAGCGGGAAACACCATATATTTT. This sequence encodes CAWNGTAGNTIYF. The variable domain in full, with the rest retrieved from reference TRBV30 and TRBJ1-3, is SQTIHQWPATLVQPVGSPLSLECTVEGTSNPNLYWYRQAAGRGLQLLFYSVGIGQISSEVPQNLSASRPQDRQFILSSKKLLLSDSGFYLCAWNGTAGNTIYFGEGSWLTVV.

The genes are TRBV27 and TRBJ2-1; perhaps TRBD2 as D (5 bases). V was clipped by 6 bases and J by 6 bases, with 12 bases between them. Germline CDR1 and CDR2: MNHEY and SMNVEV (reference sequence). The CDR3 sequence is 13 residues long. The CDR3 nucleotides read TGTGCCAGCAGCCCAGCGGTAGCCAATGAGCAGTTCTTC. It is translated as CASSPAVANEQFF.

The chain has TRBV7-9 and TRBJ2-1, with 10 bases aligning to TRBD2. Germline lookup yields CDR1 SEHNR and CDR2 FQNEAQ (reference sequence). The trim removed 6 bases at V and 7 bases at J, leaving 9 bases unmatched. This CDR3 has 15 residues. CDR3 protein: CASSPSSGGQNEQFF. The CDR3 DNA reads as TGTGCCAGCAGTCCTTCTAGCGGGGGCCAGAATGAGCAGTTCTTC.

V gene TRBV18 combines with J gene TRBJ1-1; 9 nucleotides line up with TRBD1. The CDR3 extends over 16 amino acids. Germline V gene sequence: CDR1 KGHSH, CDR2 LQKENI. V lost 6 bases and J lost 4; bases outside the gene matches: 12. The CDR3 is CASSPPGQGLSTEAFF. In DNA, the CDR3 is TGTGCCAGCTCCCCCCCGGGACAGGGTTTGAGCACTGAAGCTTTCTTT.

The V gene is TRBV28, the J gene TRBJ1-2; D not certain. The CDR3 length is 14 residues. In germline, CDR1 is MDHEN, CDR2 SYDVKM. Trimming left V 3 bases short and J 0 bases short, with 8 bases between. CDR3 loop: CASSLRATNYGYTF. Here the CDR3 DNA reads TGTGCCAGCAGTTTGCGGGCCACTAACTATGGCTACACCTTC.

In its sample, this clone was seen a few times. The DNA of the CDR3 is TGCGCCAGCAGCTCCGTCGACAGGGGGTATAATTCACCCCTCCACTTT. This gives the protein CASSSVDRGYNSPLHF. The chain has TRBV5-1 and TRBJ1-6; 9 bases are a match to TRBD1. This CDR3 is built from 16 residues. V was pared by 3 bases and J by 4 bases, with 5 bases of the junction left unmatched. Germline V gene data show CDR1 as SGHRS and CDR2 as YFSETQ.

The CDR3 DNA follows: TGTGCCAGCAGCTTCCCCAGTACGAATTACGAGCAGTACTTC. The encoded protein is CASSFPSTNYEQYF. This chain uses TRBV11-2 with TRBJ2-7; D uncertain. The CDR3 sequence is 14 residues long. V was trimmed by 3 bases and J by 4 bases, leaving 13 bases between them. Germline CDR1 is SGHAT and CDR2 is FQNNGV.

This clone was picked up one time. V gene TRBV7-6 combines with J gene TRBJ2-5, with 12 bases fitting TRBD2. CDR3 length: 17 residues. After removal of 1 base from V and 4 bases from J, the junction contained 7 bases not matched to a gene. CDR1 is SGHVS and CDR2 is FNYEAQ in the germline V gene. The CDR3 loop is CASSLDTSGRKGETQYF. CDR3 in DNA: TGTGCCAGCAGCTTAGATACTAGCGGGAGGAAGGGAGAGACCCAGTACTTC.

The chain recombines TRBV9 with TRBJ2-3; perhaps TRBD2 as D (5 bases). The CDR3 loop spans 14 amino acids. V dropped 0 bases and J dropped 2 bases, with 7 bases sitting between them. Germline V gene data show CDR1 as SGDLS and CDR2 as YYNGEE. CDR3 coding DNA: TGTGCCAGCAGCGTAGGAGCGGTCACAGATACGCAGTATTTT. It is translated as CASSVGAVTDTQYF. Full variable domain (outside the CDR3, taken from reference TRBV9 and TRBJ2-3): DSGVTQTPKHLITATGQRVTLRCSPRSGDLSVYWYQQSLDQGLQFLIQYYNGEERAKGNILERFSAQQFPDLHSELNLSSLELGDSALYFCASSVGAVTDTQYFGPGTRLTVL.

The J gene is TRBJ2-7, the V gene TRBV3-1 (or the pseudogene TRBV3-2); TRBD1 agrees at 8 bases. CDR3 length equals 14 residues. CDR1 and CDR2 from the germline V gene are LGHDT and YNNKEL (reference sequence). Trimming cost V 4 bases and J 0 bases; bases outside gene matches: 2. CDR3 DNA sequence: TGTGCCAGCAGCCCTGGGACAGGCTCCTACGAGCAGTACTTC. Its protein product is CASSPGTGSYEQYF.

The chain links TRBV5-6 to TRBJ1-2, with D tentatively TRBD1 (5 bases). The CDR3 is 14 amino acids. V lost 2 bases to trimming and J lost 2 bases, with 10 bases between them. Looked up from germline, CDR1 is SGHDT and CDR2 is YYEEEE. The CDR3 bases are TGTGCCAGCAGCTTCAACAGGCAAAACTATGGCTACACCTTC. This translates into CASSFNRQNYGYTF.

The CDR3 reads CASSPFSMENGYTF. The CDR3 DNA reads TGTGCCAGCAGCCCTTTTAGTATGGAGAATGGCTACACCTTC. This chain connects TRBV7-9 to TRBJ1-2; D is ambiguous. This CDR3 comprises 14 residues. Germline V lookup: CDR1 SEHNR, CDR2 FQNEAQ (reference sequence). Trimming took 5 bases from V and 6 from J, leaving 16 bases between them.

This chain links TRBV4-2 with TRBJ1-2, with D possibly matching TRBD1 (5 bases). The CDR3 has 14 residues. V gave up 4 bases and J gave up 6 bases, with 15 bases separating them. Germline V gene sequence: CDR1 LGHNA, CDR2 YNFKEQ. The CDR3 DNA reads TGTGCCAGCAGCCTGGAGGGCAGGGCCGATGGCTACACCTTC. Its protein is CASSLEGRADGYTF.

This chain links TRBV7-2 with TRBJ2-7; 7 nucleotides align to TRBD1. The CDR3 extends over 15 amino acids. J lost 0 bases, V lost 4 bases, and 6 bases had no gene match. Germline V lookup: CDR1 SGHTA, CDR2 FQGNSA. DNA of the CDR3: TGTGCCAGCAGCTCCTCCGGACAGGTCTCCTACGAGCAGTACTTC. This encodes CASSSSGQVSYEQYF.

This sequence joins TRBV2 and TRBJ2-6; 8 bases match TRBD1. Germline trimming cut 5 bases from V and 7 bases from J; bases unmatched to any gene: 7. Germline CDR1 is SNHLY and CDR2 is FYNNEI. The length of the CDR3 is 15 residues. DNA for the CDR3: TGTGCCAGCAGTCCTAGACAGGGGTACGCCAACGTCCTGACTTTC. Translation: CASSPRQGYANVLTF.

The CDR3: CASTRRQGIGGYTF. CDR3 DNA sequence: TGTGCCAGCACTCGGAGGCAGGGGATAGGTGGCTACACCTTC. V usage is TRBV6-5 and J usage is TRBJ1-2; perhaps TRBD1 as D (6 bases). CDR1 MNHEY and CDR2 SVGAGI come from the germline V gene. Trimming shortened V by 7 bases and J by 7 bases, and 19 bases separated the two germline ends. This CDR3 comprises 14 residues.

The rearrangement uses TRBV15 and TRBJ1-4; D perhaps matches TRBD1 (6 bases). Trimming left V 3 bases short and J 7 bases short, with 9 bases between. The CDR3 is made up of 13 amino acids. The V gene's germline CDR1 is LNHNV and CDR2 YYDKDF (reference sequence). The CDR3 here is CATSRTGAEKLFF. CDR3 bases: TGTGCCACCAGCAGGACAGGTGCTGAAAAACTGTTTTTT.

The V gene is TRBV11-2, the J gene TRBJ2-3; 7 bases line up with TRBD2. Losses at the gene ends were 5 bases for V and 7 bases for J; bases not matched to a gene: 12. Germline loops: CDR1 SGHAT, CDR2 FQNNGV. The CDR3 spans 15 residues. CDR3 nucleotides: TGTGCCAGCAGCCAATTAGAGGGAGGGCCATATACGCAGTATTTT. Protein product: CASSQLEGGPYTQYF.

The V and J genes are TRBV7-6 and TRBJ2-2; TRBD2 aligns across 7 bases. V shed 0 bases and J 7 bases; nucleotides not matched to a gene: 23. Per the germline V gene, CDR1 is SGHVS and CDR2 is FNYEAQ. This CDR3 region has 21 residues. CDR3 in DNA: TGTGCCAGCAGCTTAGCAAGGGCTCGCGGGGGTTTTCCTGGGAGGGTCGGGGAGCTGTTTTTT. This sequence encodes CASSLARARGGFPGRVGELFF.